Listed below are T cell receptor beta chains from one sample, sequenced in a study of blood T cells in healthy people across ages. TCRdb fed the 5' RACE reads into MiXCR, producing one record per CDR3 protein. The repertoire holds 450,000 to 650,000 distinct CDR3 sequences, about 24% seen once, with roughly 9.4% in the top ten. These same records also appear under a second study, on T cells of mothers and their children.

The material sequenced was blood. Receptors originate from a boy younger than 18 in good health. The CDR3 runs from the conserved cysteine through the conserved F or W. Fields, in order: J gene, V gene, D gene, clone size, CDR3 protein, CDR3 DNA. D genes are given only for firm matches. The size of a clone is reported for some rows only, either as once, few or many, or as a class for expanded clones.

TRBJ2-1 | TRBV10-3 | TRBD2 | few | CATTGGTSGASRSYNEQFF | TGTGCCACCACAGGGGGGACTAGCGGAGCCAGTCGGTCCTACAATGAGCAGTTCTTC
TRBJ2-7 | TRBV5-1 | . | . | CASEAWRGDEQYF | TGCGCCAGCGAAGCTTGGAGGGGGGACGAGCAGTACTTC
TRBJ2-1 | TRBV7-3 | TRBD2 | . | CASSATSGLANEQFF | TGTGCCAGCAGCGCGACTAGCGGATTAGCAAATGAGCAGTTCTTC
TRBJ2-7 | TRBV21-1 | . | . | CASRGIYSYEQYF | TGTGCCAGCAGGGGAATTTACTCCTACGAGCAGTACTTC
TRBJ2-5 | TRBV18 | TRBD1 | few | CASSPAVGQGSRETQYF | TGTGCCAGCTCACCAGCGGTAGGACAGGGGTCTCGGGAGACCCAGTACTTC
TRBJ2-4 | TRBV3-1 | TRBD2 | few | CASSQDGGTSGKHF | TGTGCCAGCAGCCAAGACGGGGGGACTAGCGGGAAGCACTTC
TRBJ1-1 | TRBV18 | TRBD1 | many | CASSPTGGNTEAFF | TGTGCCAGCAGTCCTACAGGGGGTAACACTGAAGCTTTCTTT
TRBJ2-2 | TRBV11-2 | . | . | CASSLGLAGELFF | TGTGCCAGCAGCCTGGGGCTGGCCGGGGAGCTGTTTTTT
TRBJ2-1 | TRBV12-3/TRBV12-4 | . | few | CASQTGGQFF | TGTGCCAGCCAAACGGGTGGGCAGTTCTTC
TRBJ1-2 | TRBV7-9 | TRBD1 | few | CASSLGTGGDGYTF | TGTGCCAGCAGCTTAGGCACAGGGGGAGATGGCTACACCTTC